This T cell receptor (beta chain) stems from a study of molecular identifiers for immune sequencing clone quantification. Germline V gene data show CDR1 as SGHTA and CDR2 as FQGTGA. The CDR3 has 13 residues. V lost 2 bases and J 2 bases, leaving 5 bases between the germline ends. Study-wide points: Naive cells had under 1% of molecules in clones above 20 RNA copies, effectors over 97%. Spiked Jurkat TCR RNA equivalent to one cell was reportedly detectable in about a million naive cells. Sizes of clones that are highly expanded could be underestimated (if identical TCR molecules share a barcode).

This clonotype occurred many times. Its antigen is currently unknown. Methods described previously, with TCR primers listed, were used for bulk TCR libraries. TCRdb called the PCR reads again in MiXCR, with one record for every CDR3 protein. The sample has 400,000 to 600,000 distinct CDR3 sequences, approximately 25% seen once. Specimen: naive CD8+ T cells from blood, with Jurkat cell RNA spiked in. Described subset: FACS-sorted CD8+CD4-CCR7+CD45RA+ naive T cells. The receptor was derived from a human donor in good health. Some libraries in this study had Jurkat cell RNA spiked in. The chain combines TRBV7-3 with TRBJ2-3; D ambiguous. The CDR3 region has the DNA TGTGCCAGCAGCTTACAGACCACAGATACGCAGTATTTT. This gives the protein CASSLQTTDTQYF.